This T cell receptor (beta chain) was documented in a study of blood T cell repertoires in COVID-19. Study at large: The cDNA or gDNA used as material had been derived from T cells, B-cell-depleted T cells, or PBMCs.

Original methodology: Reference gene primer amplification yielded estimated nucleated cell counts. Sequencing used immunoSEQ multiplex PCR; TCRdb keeps in-frame clones, though not all of them. V, J and clone size were drawn from that table, and D and trimming were deduced from the DNA. The repertoire holds under 100,000 clones, with approximately 87% as singletons. This CDR3 is 15 amino acids long. With 4 bases clipped from V and 5 bases from J, the junction kept 7 bases outside the gene matches. The germline CDR1 and CDR2 sequences are MNHEY and SVGAGI. The chain has TRBV6-5 and TRBJ1-1; TRBD1 matches at 10 bases. Source material: peripheral blood. The sequence was obtained from a human donor in a cohort sampled during active COVID-19. CDR3 sequence reads: CASSSAGDRGTEAFF. Written as DNA, the CDR3 is TGTGCCAGCAGTTCCGCCGGGGACAGGGGTACTGAAGCTTTCTTT.